In this sample, the clone carrying this T cell receptor beta chain turned up once. Its antigen is undetermined. Premalignant or tumor cells were enriched by macro-dissection after pathologic assessment. This CDR3 spans 14 amino acids. Germline V gene sequence: CDR1 SGHNT, CDR2 YYREEE (reference sequence). V was cut by 5 bases and J by 4 bases, with 10 bases left in between. This sample was included in a study of immune evolution from preneoplasia to lung adenocarcinoma. Profiling relied on immunoSEQ multiplex PCR, and the TCRdb table lists in-frame clones only, not all of them. The sample consists of roughly 11,000 clones, 86% of them appearing once. Study-wide results and caveats: Clonality was highest in normal lung, lower in later-stage lesions apparently. T cell clonality was higher in KRAS-mutant than EGFR-mutant or wild-type nodules.

The sample consisted of FFPE invasive lung adenocarcinoma tissue. The source of this sequence is a person between 65 and 80 years old with invasive lung adenocarcinoma. J is TRBJ2-6 and V is TRBV5-4; D remains ambiguous. The CDR3 loop reads CASRTQLGANVLTF. CDR3 coding DNA: TGTGCCAGCAGAACTCAGCTGGGGGCCAACGTCCTGACTTTC. Full variable domain (rest looked up from reference TRBV5-4 and TRBJ2-6): ETGVTQSPTHLIKTRGQQVTLRCSSQSGHNTVSWYQQALGQGPQFIFQYYREEENGRGNFPPRFSGLQFPNYSSELNVNALELDDSALYLCASRTQLGANVLTFGAGSRLTVL.